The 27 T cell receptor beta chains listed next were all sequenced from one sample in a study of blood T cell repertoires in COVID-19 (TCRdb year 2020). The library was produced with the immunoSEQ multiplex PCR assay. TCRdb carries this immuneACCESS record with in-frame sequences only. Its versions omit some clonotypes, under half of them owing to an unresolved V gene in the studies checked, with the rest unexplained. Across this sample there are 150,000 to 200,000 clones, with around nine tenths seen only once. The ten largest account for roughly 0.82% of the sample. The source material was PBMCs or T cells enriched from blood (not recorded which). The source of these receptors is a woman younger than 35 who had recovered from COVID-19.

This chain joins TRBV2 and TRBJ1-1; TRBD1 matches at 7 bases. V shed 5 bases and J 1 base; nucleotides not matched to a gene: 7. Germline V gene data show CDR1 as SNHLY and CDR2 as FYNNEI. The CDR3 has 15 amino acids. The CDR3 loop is CASSQQGTANTEAFF. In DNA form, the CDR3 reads TGTGCCAGCAGTCAACAGGGGACAGCGAACACTGAAGCTTTCTTT.

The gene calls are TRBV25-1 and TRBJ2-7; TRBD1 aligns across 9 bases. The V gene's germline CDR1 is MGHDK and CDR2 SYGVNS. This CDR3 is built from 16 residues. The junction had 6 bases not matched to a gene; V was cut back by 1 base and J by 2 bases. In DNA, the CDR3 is TGTGCCAGCAGTGAATCATTGAGACAGGGGGCCTACGAGCAGTACTTC. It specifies CASSESLRQGAYEQYF.

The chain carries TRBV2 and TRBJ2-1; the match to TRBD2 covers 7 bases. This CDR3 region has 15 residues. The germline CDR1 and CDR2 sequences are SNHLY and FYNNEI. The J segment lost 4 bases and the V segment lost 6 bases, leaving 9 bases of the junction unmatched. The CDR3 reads CASRPRDYVYNEQFF. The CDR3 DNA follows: TGTGCCAGCAGGCCCCGGGACTACGTTTACAATGAGCAGTTCTTC.

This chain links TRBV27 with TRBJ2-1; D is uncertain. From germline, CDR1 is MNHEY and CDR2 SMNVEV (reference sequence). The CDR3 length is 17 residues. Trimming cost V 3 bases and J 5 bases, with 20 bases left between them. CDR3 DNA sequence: TGTGCCAGCAGTTTCGGGTCCTCGGCACCCCTTAACAATGAGCAGTTCTTC. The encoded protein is CASSFGSSAPLNNEQFF.

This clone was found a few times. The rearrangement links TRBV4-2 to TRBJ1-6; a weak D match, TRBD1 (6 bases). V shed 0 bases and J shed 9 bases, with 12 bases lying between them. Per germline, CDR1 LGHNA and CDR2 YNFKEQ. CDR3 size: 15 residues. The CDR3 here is CASSQDGGAGSPLHF. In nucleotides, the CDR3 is TGTGCCAGCAGCCAAGATGGGGGGGCCGGTTCACCCCTCCACTTT.

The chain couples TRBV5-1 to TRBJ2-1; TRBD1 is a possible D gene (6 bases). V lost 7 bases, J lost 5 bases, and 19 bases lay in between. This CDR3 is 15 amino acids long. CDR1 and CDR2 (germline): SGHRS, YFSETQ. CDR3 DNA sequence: TGCGCCAGCGCCCAGGGGAGCGACTTGAACAATGAGCAGTTCTTC. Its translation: CASAQGSDLNNEQFF.

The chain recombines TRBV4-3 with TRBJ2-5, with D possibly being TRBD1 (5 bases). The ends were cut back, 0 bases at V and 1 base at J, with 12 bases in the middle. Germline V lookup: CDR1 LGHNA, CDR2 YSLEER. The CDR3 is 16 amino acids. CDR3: CASSQDLYRSQETQYF. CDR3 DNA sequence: TGCGCCAGCAGCCAAGATCTGTACAGGTCCCAAGAGACCCAGTACTTC.

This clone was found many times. CDR3 loop: CATEQMDTQYF. CDR3 DNA sequence: TGTGCCACGGAACAGATGGATACGCAGTATTTT. The chain couples TRBV19 to TRBJ2-3; D is ambiguous. Trimming removed 10 bases at V and 6 bases at J, with 11 bases between. Germline V gene sequence: CDR1 LNHDA, CDR2 SQIVND (reference sequence). The CDR3 has 11 residues. The full variable domain, rest sourced from reference TRBV19 and TRBJ2-3, is DGGITQSPKYLFRKEGQNVTLSCEQNLNHDAMYWYRQDPGQGLRLIYYSQIVNDFQKGDIAEGYSVSREKKESFPLTVTSAQKNPTAFYLCATEQMDTQYFGPGTRLTVL.

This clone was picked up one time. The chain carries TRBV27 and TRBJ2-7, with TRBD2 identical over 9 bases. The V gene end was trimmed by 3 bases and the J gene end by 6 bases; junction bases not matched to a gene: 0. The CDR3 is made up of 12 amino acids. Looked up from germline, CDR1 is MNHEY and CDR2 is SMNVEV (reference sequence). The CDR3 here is CASSLRGGEQYF. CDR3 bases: TGTGCCAGCAGTTTGCGGGGGGGCGAGCAGTACTTC.

As DNA, the CDR3 is TGTGCCACCGTCCGACTCCGCACAGATACGCAGTATTTT. Its protein is CATVRLRTDTQYF. The chain recombines TRBV2 with TRBJ2-3; D is undetermined. The length of the CDR3 is 13 residues. Trimming left V 10 bases short and J 1 base short, with 12 bases between. The V gene's germline CDR1 is SNHLY and CDR2 FYNNEI.

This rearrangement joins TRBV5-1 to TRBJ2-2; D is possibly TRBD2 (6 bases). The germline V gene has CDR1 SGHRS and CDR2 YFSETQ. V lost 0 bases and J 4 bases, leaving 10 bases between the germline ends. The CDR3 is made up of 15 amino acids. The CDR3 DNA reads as TGCGCCAGCAGCTTGGTACGGGGGAGCACCGGGGAGCTGTTTTTT. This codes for CASSLVRGSTGELFF. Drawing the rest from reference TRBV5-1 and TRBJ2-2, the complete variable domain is KAGVTQTPRYLIKTRGQQVTLSCSPISGHRSVSWYQQTPGQGLQFLFEYFSETQRNKGNFPGRFSGRQFSNSRSEMNVSTLELGDSALYLCASSLVRGSTGELFFGEGSRLTVL.

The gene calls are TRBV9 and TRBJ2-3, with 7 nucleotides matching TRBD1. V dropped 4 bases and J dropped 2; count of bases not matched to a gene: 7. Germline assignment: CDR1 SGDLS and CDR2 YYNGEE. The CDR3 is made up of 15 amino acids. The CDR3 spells CASSTLGQVTDTQYF. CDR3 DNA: TGTGCCAGCAGCACCCTTGGACAGGTCACAGATACGCAGTATTTT.

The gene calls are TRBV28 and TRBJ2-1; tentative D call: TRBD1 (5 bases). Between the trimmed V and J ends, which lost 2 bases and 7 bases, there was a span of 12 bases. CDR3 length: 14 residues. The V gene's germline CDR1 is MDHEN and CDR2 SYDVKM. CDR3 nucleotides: TGTGCCAGCAGTTTAATCCCCAGGGTTAATGAGCAGTTCTTC. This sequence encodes CASSLIPRVNEQFF.

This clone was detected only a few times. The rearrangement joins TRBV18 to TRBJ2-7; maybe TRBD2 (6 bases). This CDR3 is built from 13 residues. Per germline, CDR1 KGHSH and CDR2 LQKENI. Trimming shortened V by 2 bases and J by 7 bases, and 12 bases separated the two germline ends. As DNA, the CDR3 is TGTGCCAGCTCACCAGGAGTGCTAGCGGAGCAGTACTTC. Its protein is CASSPGVLAEQYF. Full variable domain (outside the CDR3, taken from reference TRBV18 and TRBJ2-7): NAGVMQNPRHLVRRRGQEARLRCSPMKGHSHVYWYRQLPEEGLKFMVYLQKENIIDESGMPKERFSAEFPKEGPSILRIQQVVRGDSAAYFCASSPGVLAEQYFGPGTRLTVT.

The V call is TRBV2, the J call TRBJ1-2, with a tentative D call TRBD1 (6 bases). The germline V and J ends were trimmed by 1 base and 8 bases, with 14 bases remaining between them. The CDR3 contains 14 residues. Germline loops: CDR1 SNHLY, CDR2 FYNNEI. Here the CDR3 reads CASSEEAGAHGYTF. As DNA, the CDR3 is TGTGCCAGCAGTGAAGAGGCGGGGGCGCACGGCTACACCTTC.

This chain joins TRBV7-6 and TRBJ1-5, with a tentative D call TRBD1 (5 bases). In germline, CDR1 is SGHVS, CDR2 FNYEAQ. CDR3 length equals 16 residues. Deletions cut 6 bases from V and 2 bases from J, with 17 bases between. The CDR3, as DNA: TGTGCCAGCAGTGACGGAGGGGCGGGAGGCAATCAGCCCCAGCATTTT. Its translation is CASSDGGAGGNQPQHF.

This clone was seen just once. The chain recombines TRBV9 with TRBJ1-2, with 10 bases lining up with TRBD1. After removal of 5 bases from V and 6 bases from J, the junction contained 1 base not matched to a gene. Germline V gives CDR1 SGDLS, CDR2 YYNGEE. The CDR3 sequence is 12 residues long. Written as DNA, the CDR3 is TGTGCCAGCAGAGACAGGGGGCATGGCTACACCTTC. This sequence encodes CASRDRGHGYTF.

The CDR3 reads CASSVGLAGMHEQFF. The CDR3 coding sequence is TGTGCCAGCAGCGTAGGGCTAGCGGGAATGCATGAGCAGTTCTTC. This rearrangement joins TRBV9 to TRBJ2-1; TRBD2 agrees at 9 bases. The germline gives CDR1 SGDLS, CDR2 YYNGEE. The CDR3 is 15 residues long. V lost 0 bases, J lost 8 bases, and 6 bases stayed unmatched.

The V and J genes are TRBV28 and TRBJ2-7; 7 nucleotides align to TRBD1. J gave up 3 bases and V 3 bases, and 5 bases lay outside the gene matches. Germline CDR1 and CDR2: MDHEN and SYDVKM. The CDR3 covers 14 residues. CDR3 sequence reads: CASSFQTGSYEQYF. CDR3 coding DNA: TGTGCCAGCAGTTTCCAGACAGGGAGCTACGAGCAGTACTTC.

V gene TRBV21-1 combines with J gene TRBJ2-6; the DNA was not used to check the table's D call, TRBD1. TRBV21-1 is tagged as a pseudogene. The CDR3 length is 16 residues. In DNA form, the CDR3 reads TGTGCCACTACACAGGGGGTCATCTCTGGGGCCAACGTCCTGACTTTC. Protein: CATTQGVISGANVLTF.

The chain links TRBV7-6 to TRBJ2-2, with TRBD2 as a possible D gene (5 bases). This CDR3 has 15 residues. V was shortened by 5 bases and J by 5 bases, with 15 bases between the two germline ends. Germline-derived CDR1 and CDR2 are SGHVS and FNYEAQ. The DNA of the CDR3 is TGTGCCAGCAGCCCTAGGTCGGGGTATACCGGGGAGCTGTTTTTT. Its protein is CASSPRSGYTGELFF.

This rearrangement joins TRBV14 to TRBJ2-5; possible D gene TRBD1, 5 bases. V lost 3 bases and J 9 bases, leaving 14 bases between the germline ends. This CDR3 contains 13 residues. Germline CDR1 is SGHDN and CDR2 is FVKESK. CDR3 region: CASSHEQLGAQYF. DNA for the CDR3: TGTGCCAGCAGCCATGAGCAGCTAGGGGCCCAGTACTTC.

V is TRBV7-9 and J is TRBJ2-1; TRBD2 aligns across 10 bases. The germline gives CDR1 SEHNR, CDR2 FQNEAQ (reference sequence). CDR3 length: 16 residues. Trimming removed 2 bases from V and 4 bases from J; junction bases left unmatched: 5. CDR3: CASSLTTSGTYNEQFF. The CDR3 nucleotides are TGTGCCAGCAGCTTAACAACTAGCGGGACGTACAATGAGCAGTTCTTC.

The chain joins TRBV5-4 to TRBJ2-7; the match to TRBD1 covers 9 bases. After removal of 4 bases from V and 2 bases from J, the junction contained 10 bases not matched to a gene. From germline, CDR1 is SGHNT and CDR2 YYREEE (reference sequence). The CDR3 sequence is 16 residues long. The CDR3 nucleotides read TGTGCCAGCAGCCGAGCCGGGACAGGGTCAGCCTACGAGCAGTACTTC. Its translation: CASSRAGTGSAYEQYF.

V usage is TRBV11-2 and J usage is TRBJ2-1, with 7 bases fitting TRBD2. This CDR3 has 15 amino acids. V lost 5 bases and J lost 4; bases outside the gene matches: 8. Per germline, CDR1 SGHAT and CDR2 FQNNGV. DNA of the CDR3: TGTGCCAGCAGCCTCGACGGGCGGGAGTACAATGAGCAGTTCTTC. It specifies CASSLDGREYNEQFF. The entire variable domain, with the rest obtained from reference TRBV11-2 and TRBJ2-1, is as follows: EAGVAQSPRYKIIEKRQSVAFWCNPISGHATLYWYQQILGQGPKLLIQFQNNGVVDDSQLPKDRFSAERLKGVDSTLKIQPAKLEDSAVYLCASSLDGREYNEQFFGPGTRLTVL.

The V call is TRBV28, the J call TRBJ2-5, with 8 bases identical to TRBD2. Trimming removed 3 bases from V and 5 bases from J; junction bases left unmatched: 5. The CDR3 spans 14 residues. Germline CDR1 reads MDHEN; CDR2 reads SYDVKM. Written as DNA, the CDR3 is TGTGCCAGCAGTTTCTTAGCGGGAAGGGAGACCCAGTACTTC. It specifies CASSFLAGRETQYF.

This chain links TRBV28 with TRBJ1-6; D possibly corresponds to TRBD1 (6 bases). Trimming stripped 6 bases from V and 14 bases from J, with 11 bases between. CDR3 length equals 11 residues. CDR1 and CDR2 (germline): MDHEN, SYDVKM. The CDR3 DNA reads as TGTGCCAGCAGCCGAAGGGGGACCCTCCACTTT. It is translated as CASSRRGTLHF.